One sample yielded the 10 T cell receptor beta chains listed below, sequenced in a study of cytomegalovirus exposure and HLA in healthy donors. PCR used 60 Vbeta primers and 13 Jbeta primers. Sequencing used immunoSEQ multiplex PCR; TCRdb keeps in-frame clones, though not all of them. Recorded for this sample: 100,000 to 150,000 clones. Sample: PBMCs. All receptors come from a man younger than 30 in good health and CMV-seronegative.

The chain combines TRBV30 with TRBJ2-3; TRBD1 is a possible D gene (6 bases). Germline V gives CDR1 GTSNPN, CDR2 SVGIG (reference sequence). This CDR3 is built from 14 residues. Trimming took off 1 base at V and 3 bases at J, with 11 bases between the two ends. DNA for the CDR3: TGTGCCTGGAGTGAAAGCGACAGGACAGATACGCAGTATTTT. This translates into CAWSESDRTDTQYF.

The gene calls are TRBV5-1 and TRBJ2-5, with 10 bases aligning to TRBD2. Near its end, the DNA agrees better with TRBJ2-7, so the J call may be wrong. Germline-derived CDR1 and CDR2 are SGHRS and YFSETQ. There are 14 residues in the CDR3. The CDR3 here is CASTAGGQGYEQYF. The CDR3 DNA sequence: TGCGCCAGCACAGCGGGAGGGCAAGGCTACGAGCAGTACTTC.

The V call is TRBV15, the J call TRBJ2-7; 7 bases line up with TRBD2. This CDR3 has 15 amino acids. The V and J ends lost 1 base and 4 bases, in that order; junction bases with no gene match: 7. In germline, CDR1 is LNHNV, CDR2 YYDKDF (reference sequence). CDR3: CATSRGGLESYEQYF. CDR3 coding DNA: TGTGCCACCAGCAGAGGTGGACTAGAGTCTTACGAGCAGTACTTC. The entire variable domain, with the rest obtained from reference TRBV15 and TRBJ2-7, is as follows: DAMVIQNPRYQVTQFGKPVTLSCSQTLNHNVMYWYQQKSSQAPKLLFHYYDKDFNNEADTPDNFQSRRPNTSFCFLDIRSPGLGDTAMYLCATSRGGLESYEQYFGPGTRLTVT.

The CDR3 DNA reads as TGTGCCAGCAGTGAATATAGGCTAGCGGGAGAACCCTACGAGCAGTACTTC. The encoded protein is CASSEYRLAGEPYEQYF. V and J are TRBV25-1 and TRBJ2-7; 10 bases agree with TRBD2. The germline CDR1 and CDR2 sequences are MGHDK and SYGVNS. The V gene end was trimmed by 0 bases and the J gene end by 2 bases; junction bases not matched to a gene: 7. The CDR3 runs to 17 residues.

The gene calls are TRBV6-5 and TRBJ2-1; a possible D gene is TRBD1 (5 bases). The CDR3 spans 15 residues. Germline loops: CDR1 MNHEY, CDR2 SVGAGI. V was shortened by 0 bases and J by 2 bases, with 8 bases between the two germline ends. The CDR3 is CASSYSAGTYNEQFF. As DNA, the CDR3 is TGTGCCAGCAGTTACTCGGCAGGGACCTACAATGAGCAGTTCTTC.

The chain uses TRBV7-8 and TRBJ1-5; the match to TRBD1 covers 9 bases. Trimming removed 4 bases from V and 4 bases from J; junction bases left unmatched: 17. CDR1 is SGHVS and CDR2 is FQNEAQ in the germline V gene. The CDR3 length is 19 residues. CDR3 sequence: CASSSPGTGMGGENQPQHF. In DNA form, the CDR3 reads TGTGCCAGCAGCTCCCCCGGGACAGGGATGGGGGGAGAGAATCAGCCCCAGCATTTT.

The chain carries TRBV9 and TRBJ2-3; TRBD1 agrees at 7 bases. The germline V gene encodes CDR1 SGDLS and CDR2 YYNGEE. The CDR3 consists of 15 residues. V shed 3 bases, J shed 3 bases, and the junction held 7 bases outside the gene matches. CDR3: CASSARTGGTDTQYF. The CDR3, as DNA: TGTGCCAGCAGCGCACGGACAGGTGGGACAGATACGCAGTATTTT.

CDR3: CASSRDQGNTIYF. CDR3 sequence (DNA): TGTGCCAGCAGCCGGGATCAAGGAAACACCATATATTTT. The chain links TRBV28 to TRBJ1-3; no definite D call. V gave up 6 bases and J gave up 4 bases, with 10 bases separating them. CDR1 and CDR2 (germline): MDHEN, SYDVKM. The CDR3 extends over 13 amino acids.

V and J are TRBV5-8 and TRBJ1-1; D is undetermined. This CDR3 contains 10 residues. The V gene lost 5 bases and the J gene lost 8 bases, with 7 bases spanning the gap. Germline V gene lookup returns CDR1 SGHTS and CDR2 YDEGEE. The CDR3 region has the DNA TGTGCCAGCAGGCGGGTAGAAGCTTTCTTT. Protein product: CASRRVEAFF.

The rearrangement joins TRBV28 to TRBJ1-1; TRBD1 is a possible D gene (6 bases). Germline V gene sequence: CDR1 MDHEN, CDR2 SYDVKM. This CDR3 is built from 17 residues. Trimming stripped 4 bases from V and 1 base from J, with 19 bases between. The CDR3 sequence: CASSYPLKQGSNTEAFF. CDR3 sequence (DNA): TGTGCCAGCAGTTACCCCCTAAAACAGGGTTCGAACACTGAAGCTTTCTTT.